The clone carrying this T cell receptor (beta chain) has a single count. Its antigen is unknown. TCRdb's table, derived via immunoSEQ multiplex PCR, lists solely in-frame clones and lacks some. The sample shows hundreds of thousands of clones, about 96% of them seen only once. The data belong to a study of shared clonotypes between healthy human individuals. Study conclusions and caveats: Clonotypes which were not shared had lower generation probabilities than clonotypes that all four donors shared.

This CDR3 has 17 residues. The germline gives CDR1 GTSNPN, CDR2 SVGIG (reference sequence). V was pared by 3 bases and J by 0 bases, with 11 bases of the junction left unmatched. Specimen: memory CD8+ T cells sorted from blood. Subset given: CD45RO+ cells pooled with CCR7-negative TemRA cells. This sequence was found in a man aged 30 to 39 in good health. The V call is TRBV30, the J call TRBJ1-3; 7 nucleotides agree with TRBD1. The CDR3 DNA follows: TGTGCCTGGAGGACCCGGGACAGACCGAGCTCTGGAAACACCATATATTTT. This encodes CAWRTRDRPSSGNTIYF.